These T cell receptor beta chains were read from a single sample in a study of T cell repertoires in cytomegalovirus infection. TCRdb reprocessed the reads with MiXCR, giving one entry per CDR3 protein. Of almost 300,000 distinct CDR3 sequences listed, 8% to 10% are singletons. What was sequenced was PBMCs. Receptor source: a human donor in good health (CMV status not recorded). Some clones in this sample may be carry-over from other donors' samples. CDR3s include the opening cysteine and the closing phenylalanine or tryptophan. The D gene is left open where the match is weak.

v_call d_call cdr3_aa
TRBV7-2 - CASSLSSQSTGELFF
TRBV6-5 - CASSYAEGGTKSYNEQFF
TRBV12-3/TRBV12-4 - CASSSTVRGELFF
TRBV27 - CASSLSKGYTF
TRBV12-3/TRBV12-4 - CASSSTVAKNIQYF
TRBV28 - CASSLGGAFSGNTIYF
TRBV28 TRBD1 CASSSAGTGAVGQFF
TRBV14 - CASSQDSRDGSGNTIYF
TRBV7-9 - CASSLQNNSPLHF
TRBV29-1 - CSGVGGKGYTF
TRBV7-2 TRBD1 CASSLVVDRGSQPQHF
TRBV29-1 - CSTLYGGSYNEQFF
TRBV7-2 - CASSLRWEGPETQYF
TRBV20-1 TRBD1 CSAGDRGNEQFF